Listed below are T cell receptor beta chains from one sample, sequenced in a study of blood T cell repertoires in COVID-19. Using immunoSEQ multiplex PCR, the repertoire was profiled, and TCRdb retains in-frame clones only, with some absent. The sample records under 350,000 clones, roughly nine tenths being singletons. The material sequenced was PBMCs or T cells enriched from blood (not recorded which). Every receptor here comes from a woman aged 40 to 50 who had recovered from COVID-19. Each CDR3 is given with its conserved first and last residue.

>TRBV7-9|TRBJ2-5
CASSLGEGGRGGSQYF
>TRBV3-1/TRBV3-2|TRBJ1-1
CASSQQEANTEAFF
>TRBV30|TRBJ2-6
CAWREGLTLRAGANVLTF
>TRBV4-2|TRBJ1-1
CASSQVGTVNLNTEAFF
>TRBV27|TRBJ2-4
CASSPLTPIAKNIQYF
>TRBV6-5|TRBJ1-2
CASSFPGQGAGGYTF
>TRBV3-1/TRBV3-2|TRBJ2-3
CASSQKRGQADTQYF
>TRBV7-9|TRBJ1-4
CASSETGSTNEKLFF
>TRBV9|TRBJ2-1
CASSDYSGTGSNEQFF
>TRBV7-9|TRBJ2-3
CASSLALGRGATDTQYF
>TRBV5-1|TRBJ2-1
CASSLSTARNEQFF
>TRBV6-5|TRBJ1-4
CASTPTGINEKLFF
>TRBV7-2|TRBJ2-2
CASSLGANTGELFF
>TRBV6-6|TRBJ1-5
CASNQGAYSNQPQHF
>TRBV19|TRBJ2-3
CASEARAGGDTQYF
>TRBV7-9|TRBJ2-7
CASSPGTSGSYEQYF
>TRBV7-2|TRBJ2-7
CASSLGLAPSYEQYF
>TRBV7-2|TRBJ1-1
CASRPKKGRGRDTEAFF
>TRBV2|TRBJ2-7
CASRGQGGVEQYF
>TRBV7-9|TRBJ1-4
CASSPGQGYEKLFF
>TRBV27|TRBJ1-6
CASKGTGHNSPLHF
>TRBV27|TRBJ2-7
CASSFSGRGEQYF
>TRBV7-6|TRBJ2-1
CASSLVGLAGGPPYNEQFF
>TRBV2|TRBJ1-4
CASSGTVMGGEKLFF
>TRBV4-1|TRBJ1-3
CASSQPVASGNTIYF
>TRBV5-1|TRBJ1-3
CASRGQGIGNTIYF
>TRBV6-5|TRBJ1-2
CASSRSVGDYGYTF
>TRBV27|TRBJ1-3
CASSPTPGNTIYF
>TRBV19|TRBJ1-2
CASRLGYGGDGYTF
>TRBV12-3/TRBV12-4|TRBJ1-1
CASSTRTEAFF
>TRBV30|TRBJ1-1
CAFLPEAFF
>TRBV5-4|TRBJ2-3
CASSLVASGGDTQYF
>TRBV3-1/TRBV3-2|TRBJ2-7
CASSQDISYEQYF
>TRBV4-1|TRBJ2-2
CASSPGTSGMNTGELFF
>TRBV10-3|TRBJ1-5
CAISGDRTYQPQHF
>TRBV6-5|TRBJ2-3
CASNRLAGGEDTQYF
>TRBV11-2|TRBJ2-7
CASSLRLGTAIYEQYF
>TRBV5-5|TRBJ1-1
CASQTANTEAFF
>TRBV3-1/TRBV3-2|TRBJ1-2
CASSGGTGFYGYTF
>TRBV5-5|TRBJ2-2
CASSRSGGPNTGELFF
>TRBV18|TRBJ2-7
CASSTGTGAYEQYF
>TRBV19|TRBJ1-4
CASSGTGSEKLFF
>TRBV6-5|TRBJ2-3
CASGNGLMGTDTQYF
>TRBV30|TRBJ1-1
CAWSNRQALINTEAFF
>TRBV19|TRBJ1-1
CASSRQGNTEAFF
>TRBV21-1|TRBJ2-2
CASSPSGGFTSGNTGELFF
>TRBV27|TRBJ2-1
CAISSGRSHNEQFF
>TRBV5-4|TRBJ1-2
CASSFYDQSGYTF
>TRBV14|TRBJ1-1
CASSRADHTEAFF